This T cell receptor (beta chain) was captured by sequencing in a study of blood T cells in healthy people across ages. Combining a sample-barcoded 5' primer with a J-beta primer mix, a second PCR ran for roughly 7 to 11 cycles. TCRdb used MiXCR to reprocess the 5' RACE reads, holding one entry per CDR3 protein. The data show about 650,000 distinct CDR3 sequences, with less than 40% seen just once and roughly 15% held by the top ten. The study drew donors from healthy Caucasian individuals in Russia aged roughly 6 to 100. Peripheral blood, about 9.8 milliliters per donor, was collected. This clonotype was counted ten times or more. With 8 bases clipped from V and 1 base from J, the junction kept 3 bases outside the gene matches. The CDR3 sequence is 13 residues long. Germline assignment: CDR1 MNHEY and CDR2 SVGEGT.

Sequencing was carried out using blood. The source is a woman of 80 years or more in good health. V is TRBV6-2 or TRBV6-3 and J is TRBJ2-3; 7 nucleotides agree with TRBD2. The CDR3 spells CASAAGGTDTQYF. The CDR3 DNA sequence: TGTGCCAGCGCCGCGGGGGGCACAGATACGCAGTATTTT.